The present entry profiles one TCR beta chain with its context. This sample was taken from a study of response to subunit inactivated influenza vaccine. TCRdb fed the RT-PCR reads into MiXCR, producing one record per CDR3 protein. The table has 200,000 to 300,000 distinct CDR3 sequences, more than 10% seen once. The CDR3 consists of 16 residues. The trim removed 4 bases at V and 3 bases at J, leaving 8 bases unmatched. Germline V gene sequence: CDR1 LNHDA, CDR2 SQIVND (reference sequence). This chain connects TRBV19 to TRBJ2-7, with 11 bases lining up with TRBD1. The source material was non-naive T cells sorted from PBMCs, sampled approximately 15 days before vaccination. This clonotype was obtained from a man between 50 and 59 years old who received an inactivated influenza vaccine. The CDR3 DNA is TGTGCCAGTAGTACGGACGCCGGGACAGGGGGCTACGAGCAGTACTTC. The encoded protein is CASSTDAGTGGYEQYF.